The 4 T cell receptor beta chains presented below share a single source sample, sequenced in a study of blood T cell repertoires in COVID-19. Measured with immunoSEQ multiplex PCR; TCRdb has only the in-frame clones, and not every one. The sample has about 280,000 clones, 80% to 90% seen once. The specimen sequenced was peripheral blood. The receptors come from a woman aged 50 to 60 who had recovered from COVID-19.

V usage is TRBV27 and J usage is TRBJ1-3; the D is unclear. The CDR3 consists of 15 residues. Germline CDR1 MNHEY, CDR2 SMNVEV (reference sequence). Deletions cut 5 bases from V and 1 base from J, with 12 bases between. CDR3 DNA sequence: TGTGCCAGCAGTAGGAGGCGAGGGTCTGGAAACACCATATATTTT. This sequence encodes CASSRRRGSGNTIYF.

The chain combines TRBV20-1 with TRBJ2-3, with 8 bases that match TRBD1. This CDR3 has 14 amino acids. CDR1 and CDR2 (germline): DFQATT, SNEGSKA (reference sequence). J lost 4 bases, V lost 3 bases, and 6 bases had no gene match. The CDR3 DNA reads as TGCAGTGCTAGTAAGGCAGGGGGCGCAGATACGCAGTATTTT. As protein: CSASKAGGADTQYF.

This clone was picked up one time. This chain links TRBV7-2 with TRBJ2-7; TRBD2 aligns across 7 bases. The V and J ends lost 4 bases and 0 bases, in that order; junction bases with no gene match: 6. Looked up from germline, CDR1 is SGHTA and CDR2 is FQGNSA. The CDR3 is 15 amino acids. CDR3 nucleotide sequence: TGTGCCAGCAGCTCCGCTGGCGGGAGCTCCTACGAGCAGTACTTC. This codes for CASSSAGGSSYEQYF.

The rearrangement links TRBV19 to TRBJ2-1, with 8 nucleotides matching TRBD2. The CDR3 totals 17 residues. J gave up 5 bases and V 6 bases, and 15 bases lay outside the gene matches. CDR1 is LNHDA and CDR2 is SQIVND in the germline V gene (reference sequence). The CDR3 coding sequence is TGTGCCAGTAGCCCGCAGCCCCCCGGGACTAGTCACAATGAGCAGTTCTTC. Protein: CASSPQPPGTSHNEQFF.